This T cell receptor beta chain is drawn from a study of blood T cell repertoires in COVID-19. In its sample, this clone was seen a few times. The assay was immunoSEQ multiplex PCR, and TCRdb's table has in-frame clones only and misses some. The table shows more than 250,000 clones, with approximately 86% occurring only once. CDR1 is SGHNT and CDR2 is YYREEE in the germline V gene (reference sequence). With 0 bases removed from V and 2 bases from J, the gap between germline ends came to 6 bases. CDR3 size: 13 residues. This clonotype was sampled from a woman aged 18 to 35 who had recovered from COVID-19. The specimen sequenced was PBMCs or T cells enriched from blood (not recorded which). J is TRBJ2-7 and V is TRBV5-4; possibly TRBD2 for D (5 bases). The CDR3 reads CASSLGGTYEQYF. The CDR3 region has the DNA TGTGCCAGCAGCTTGGGAGGGACCTACGAGCAGTACTTC. Together with reference TRBV5-4 and TRBJ2-7, the CDR3 gives the full variable domain: ETGVTQSPTHLIKTRGQQVTLRCSSQSGHNTVSWYQQALGQGPQFIFQYYREEENGRGNFPPRFSGLQFPNYSSELNVNALELDDSALYLCASSLGGTYEQYFGPGTRLTVT.